The subject of this entry is one T cell receptor beta chain. The investigators amplified TCR beta CDR3 regions from RNA transcripts. A first-round RT-PCR of the TCR CDR3 used the HTBI primer set. TCRdb ran MiXCR on the multiplex PCR reads and lists one entry per CDR3 protein. The table shows some 560,000 distinct CDR3 sequences, with approximately 14% occurring only once. V was pared by 2 bases and J by 4 bases, with 15 bases between. The CDR3 totals 17 residues. The germline V gene encodes CDR1 KGHSH and CDR2 LQKENI. The data were taken from a study of T cells in Graves' hyperthyroidism and ophthalmopathy. Diagnosis of hyperthyroidism was new in patients aged 18 to 65, and its duration was under 2 months. The diagnoses drew upon clinical symptoms, serum thyroxine and TRAb, thyroid ultrasound and orbital computed tomography.

The J gene is TRBJ2-6, the V gene TRBV18; possible D gene TRBD2, 6 bases. Material for sequencing was blood. This TCR was sampled from a woman in her 40s with Graves' hyperthyroidism. CDR3 sequence reads: CASSPSGSSWGANVLTF. CDR3 DNA sequence: TGTGCCAGCTCACCAAGCGGGTCGTCGTGGGGGGCCAACGTCCTGACTTTC.